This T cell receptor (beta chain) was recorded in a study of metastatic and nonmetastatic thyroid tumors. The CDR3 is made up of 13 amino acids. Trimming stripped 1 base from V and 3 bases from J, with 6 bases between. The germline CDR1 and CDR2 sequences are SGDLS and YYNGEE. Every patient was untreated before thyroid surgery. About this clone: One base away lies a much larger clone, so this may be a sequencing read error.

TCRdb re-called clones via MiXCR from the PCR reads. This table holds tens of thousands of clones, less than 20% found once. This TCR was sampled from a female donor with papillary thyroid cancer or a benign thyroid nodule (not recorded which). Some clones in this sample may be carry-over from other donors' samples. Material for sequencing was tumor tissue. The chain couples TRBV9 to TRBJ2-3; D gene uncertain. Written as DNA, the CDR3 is TGTGCCAGCAGCGTATGGTGGACAGATACGCAGTATTTT. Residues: CASSVWWTDTQYF.